One sample yielded the 29 T cell receptor beta chains listed below, sequenced in a study of cytomegalovirus exposure and HLA in healthy donors. Primers for the PCR totalled 60 Vbeta and 13 Jbeta. Sequencing used immunoSEQ multiplex PCR; TCRdb keeps in-frame clones, though not all of them. This table has about 150,000 clones, around 80% appearing once. Sequencing used PBMCs. All receptors derive from a male donor in good health and CMV-seronegative.

The chain combines TRBV4-3 with TRBJ2-3; maybe TRBD2 (5 bases). With 0 bases removed from V and 0 bases from J, the gap between germline ends came to 7 bases. CDR1 LGHNA and CDR2 YSLEER come from the germline V gene. The CDR3 covers 15 residues. CDR3 sequence: CASSQDSGSTDTQYF. As DNA, the CDR3 is TGCGCCAGCAGCCAAGATTCGGGAAGCACAGATACGCAGTATTTT.

The chain uses TRBV2 and TRBJ2-2, with D hard to call. V lost 7 bases, J lost 4 bases, and 10 bases lay in between. The CDR3 covers 13 residues. CDR1 is SNHLY, CDR2 FYNNEI, per germline. The CDR3 DNA follows: TGTGCCAGCATCCCCTCTTTCACCGGGGAGCTGTTTTTT. Its translation: CASIPSFTGELFF.

The rearrangement joins TRBV30 to TRBJ2-5; possibly TRBD1 for D (5 bases). The J call is in doubt because the DNA end fits TRBJ2-7 better. The CDR3 loop spans 13 amino acids. Germline V gene data show CDR1 as GTSNPN and CDR2 as SVGIG (reference sequence). The CDR3 here is CAWQGARIYEQYF. In DNA, the CDR3 is TGTGCCTGGCAAGGGGCCAGGATCTACGAGCAGTACTTC.

This chain uses TRBV30 with TRBJ1-4; D is possibly TRBD1 (6 bases). CDR3 size: 14 residues. V was cut by 2 bases and J by 8 bases, with 15 bases left in between. From germline, CDR1 is GTSNPN and CDR2 SVGIG (reference sequence). CDR3 in amino acids: CAWSPRGFREKLFF. CDR3 DNA sequence: TGTGCCTGGAGTCCAAGGGGGTTCCGGGAAAAACTGTTTTTT.

The chain uses TRBV6-6 and TRBJ1-1, with D unresolved. The ends were cut back, 1 base at V and 2 bases at J, with 5 bases in the middle. Germline V lookup: CDR1 MNHNY, CDR2 SVGAGI (reference sequence). The CDR3 has 13 amino acids. CDR3 nucleotides: TGTGCCAGCAGTTACTTAGATAACACTGAAGCTTTCTTT. Translating gives CASSYLDNTEAFF.

This chain connects TRBV6-1 to TRBJ1-5; D gene ambiguous. Germline values: CDR1 MNHNS, CDR2 SASEGT. Trimming cost V 11 bases and J 6 bases, with 17 bases left between them. This CDR3 has 13 amino acids. The CDR3 is CAVRGGEGQPQHF. The CDR3 DNA sequence: TGTGCCGTTAGAGGTGGAGAGGGTCAGCCCCAGCATTTT.

The chain uses TRBV6-1 and TRBJ1-6; 8 bases match TRBD1. The CDR3 is 14 residues long. The germline V gene encodes CDR1 MNHNS and CDR2 SASEGT. CDR3 in amino acids: CAYRGSSYNSPLHF. CDR3 DNA: TGTGCTTACAGGGGGAGCTCCTATAATTCACCCCTCCACTTT.

Here the CDR3 DNA reads TGTGCCGCGAGAGGGGGGGAAACCTACAATGAGCAGTTCTTC. It translates to CAARGGETYNEQFF. V gene TRBV9 combines with J gene TRBJ2-1; D possibly corresponds to TRBD2 (7 bases). The V end lost 10 bases, the J end lost 2 bases, and 16 bases lay between the germline ends. CDR1 and CDR2 (germline): SGDLS, YYNGEE. This CDR3 spans 14 amino acids.

This rearrangement joins TRBV5-5 to TRBJ2-2; 10 bases map to TRBD2. Germline values: CDR1 SGHKS, CDR2 YYEKEE (reference sequence). The CDR3 loop spans 16 amino acids. V lost 4 bases to trimming and J lost 2 bases; unmatched junction nucleotides: 5. CDR3 sequence: CASSLTSGANTGELFF. The CDR3 bases are TGTGCCAGCAGCCTTACTAGCGGGGCAAACACCGGGGAGCTGTTTTTT.

This chain links TRBV19 with TRBJ1-4, with D perhaps TRBD1 (6 bases). CDR1 and CDR2 from the germline V gene are LNHDA and SQIVND (reference sequence). CDR3 size: 13 residues. Trimming pared 3 bases from V and 8 bases from J, leaving 10 bases between. CDR3 nucleotides: TGTGCCAGTAGTATTTCAGGGGACGAAAAACTGTTTTTT. Amino acids: CASSISGDEKLFF.

A single count supports this clone. This chain links TRBV4-1 with TRBJ2-1; D not resolved. This CDR3 contains 14 residues. V shed 0 bases and J shed 0 bases, with 3 bases lying between them. Per germline, CDR1 MGHRA and CDR2 YSYEKL. For the CDR3, the DNA is TGCGCCAGCAGCCAAGAGAGCTCCTACAATGAGCAGTTCTTC. Amino acid sequence: CASSQESSYNEQFF.

The chain has TRBV6-1 and TRBJ1-6; D gene unclear. Germline V gene sequence: CDR1 MNHNS, CDR2 SASEGT. The CDR3 has 15 amino acids. The ends were cut back, 2 bases at V and 3 bases at J, with 8 bases in the middle. The CDR3 spells CASSESGNYNSPLHF. DNA for the CDR3: TGTGCCAGCAGTGAATCCGGTAACTATAATTCACCCCTCCACTTT.

The chain uses TRBV10-1 and TRBJ2-7; D unresolved. Germline assignment: CDR1 WNHNN and CDR2 SYGVQD (reference sequence). Trimming shortened V by 6 bases and J by 4 bases, and 10 bases separated the two germline ends. This CDR3 has 12 residues. CDR3 coding DNA: TGCGCCAGCAGGGCAAGTCGTTACGAGCAGTACTTC. This gives the protein CASRASRYEQYF.

The rearrangement uses TRBV9 and TRBJ2-3; D gene uncertain. CDR1 SGDLS and CDR2 YYNGEE come from the germline V gene. The CDR3 covers 14 residues. Between the trimmed V and J ends, which lost 0 bases and 5 bases, there was a span of 10 bases. CDR3 amino acids: CASSVDIVVDTQYF. For the CDR3, the DNA is TGTGCCAGCAGCGTAGATATAGTCGTAGATACGCAGTATTTT.

The chain joins TRBV5-1 to TRBJ1-2; perhaps TRBD1 as D (6 bases). Germline V gene data show CDR1 as SGHRS and CDR2 as YFSETQ. This CDR3 is 15 amino acids long. V lost 0 bases and J lost 3, with 12 bases in between. This CDR3 is CASSLVTGRDYGYTF. The CDR3 region has the DNA TGCGCCAGCAGCTTGGTAACAGGGCGGGACTATGGCTACACCTTC.

The chain joins TRBV7-8 to TRBJ1-1; D is unresolved. This CDR3 has 13 amino acids. The V end lost 7 bases, the J end lost 7 bases, and 16 bases lay between the germline ends. CDR1 is SGHVS and CDR2 is FQNEAQ in the germline V gene. The CDR3 is CASTDPGFNEAFF. CDR3 DNA sequence: TGTGCCAGCACTGACCCGGGGTTCAATGAAGCTTTCTTT.

The rearrangement links TRBV5-1 to TRBJ2-1; 7 positions agree with TRBD2. With V trimmed by 0 bases and J by 1 base, 7 bases remained unmatched. This CDR3 is built from 17 residues. CDR1 and CDR2 from the germline V gene are SGHRS and YFSETQ. CDR3 bases: TGCGCCAGCAGCTTGGATCCCATGGGGGGGTCCTACAATGAGCAGTTCTTC. Translated: CASSLDPMGGSYNEQFF.

This clone was counted once. The J gene is TRBJ1-1, the V gene TRBV6-4; 9 bases are shared with TRBD1. Germline lookup yields CDR1 MRHNA and CDR2 SNTAGT. V shed 7 bases and J 4 bases; nucleotides not matched to a gene: 7. This CDR3 region has 14 residues. CDR3 DNA sequence: TGTGCCAGCAAGACCGAGACAGGGGGCACTGAAGCTTTCTTT. The encoded protein is CASKTETGGTEAFF.

The J gene is TRBJ2-7, the V gene TRBV6-5; the match to TRBD1 covers 8 bases. The germline CDR1 and CDR2 sequences are MNHEY and SVGAGI. J lost 0 bases, V lost 6 bases, and 4 bases had no gene match. This CDR3 spans 14 amino acids. CDR3: CASSRDRSSYEQYF. In nucleotides, the CDR3 is TGTGCCAGCAGCCGGGACAGGAGCTCCTACGAGCAGTACTTC.

The chain carries TRBV5-4 and TRBJ2-7; TRBD2 agrees at 13 bases. This CDR3 spans 15 amino acids. Germline CDR1 and CDR2: SGHNT and YYREEE (reference sequence). J lost 2 bases, V lost 3 bases, and 2 bases had no gene match. CDR3 sequence reads: CASSSGLAGPYEQYF. DNA of the CDR3: TGTGCCAGCAGCTCGGGACTAGCGGGACCCTACGAGCAGTACTTC.

The chain uses TRBV9 and TRBJ2-1; TRBD1 is a possible D gene (7 bases). Trimming left V 6 bases short and J 3 bases short, with 16 bases between. CDR1 is SGDLS, CDR2 YYNGEE, per germline. This CDR3 has 15 residues. The CDR3 DNA is TGTGCCAGCACAGGGGGGACATCGAGCTACAATGAGCAGTTCTTC. Its protein is CASTGGTSSYNEQFF.

The chain employs TRBV5-6 and TRBJ1-4; D gene ambiguous. The germline V gene has CDR1 SGHDT and CDR2 YYEEEE. V was pared by 4 bases and J by 8 bases, with 21 bases between. The CDR3 sequence is 16 residues long. The CDR3 here is CASSPRGIANGEKLFF. The CDR3 bases are TGTGCCAGCAGCCCGCGGGGTATAGCAAACGGGGAAAAACTGTTTTTT.

In nucleotides, the CDR3 is TGTGCCAGCAGCCCACCTACAGGGGGGCACACTGAAGCTTTCTTT. Encoded protein: CASSPPTGGHTEAFF. V and J are TRBV6-5 and TRBJ1-1; 8 nucleotides align to TRBD1. J lost 3 bases, V lost 6 bases, and 9 bases had no gene match. The CDR3 covers 15 residues. Germline loops: CDR1 MNHEY, CDR2 SVGAGI.

This chain joins TRBV28 and TRBJ2-7; D might be TRBD2 (6 bases). Trimming took off 4 bases at V and 4 bases at J, with 14 bases between the two ends. The CDR3 consists of 14 residues. The germline V gene encodes CDR1 MDHEN and CDR2 SYDVKM. For the CDR3, the DNA is TGTGCCAGCAGTTCTCGGGGGTTTAGGTACGAGCAGTACTTC. This encodes CASSSRGFRYEQYF.

This chain links TRBV10-3 with TRBJ1-5; 7 nucleotides match TRBD1. The CDR3 loop spans 16 amino acids. Germline V lookup: CDR1 ENHRY, CDR2 SYGVKD. With V trimmed by 10 bases and J by 6 bases, 18 bases remained unmatched. The CDR3 sequence: CATNEFGTDVGQPQHF. For the CDR3, the DNA is TGTGCCACAAACGAGTTTGGGACAGACGTCGGTCAGCCCCAGCATTTT.

This sequence joins TRBV10-2 and TRBJ2-5, with D perhaps matching TRBD1 (5 bases). The germline gives CDR1 WSHSY, CDR2 SAAADI. Deletions cut 0 bases from V and 1 base from J, with 9 bases between. This CDR3 spans 15 amino acids. The CDR3 DNA follows: TGCGCCAGCAGTGAGTCGACAGATCCCCAAGAGACCCAGTACTTC. The encoded protein is CASSESTDPQETQYF.

As to this clone: Other DNA sequences within the sample encode an identical CDR3. The gene calls are TRBV6-1 and TRBJ1-2; D is ambiguous. The CDR3 sequence is 12 residues long. Deletions cut 4 bases from V and 4 bases from J, with 7 bases between. Germline V CDR1 and CDR2: MNHNS, SASEGT. CDR3: CASSGDIYGYTF. The CDR3 DNA reads TGTGCCAGCAGTGGAGACATCTATGGCTACACCTTC.

This clone was found a few times. The J gene is TRBJ1-3, the V gene TRBV6-4; possibly TRBD1 for D (5 bases). Germline lookup yields CDR1 MRHNA and CDR2 SNTAGT. The V and J ends lost 5 bases and 9 bases respectively, with 26 bases between them. The CDR3 length is 17 residues. The CDR3 region has the DNA TGTGCCAGCAGTATAAAAACCGGGACTTTAAGCCGGACCACCATATATTTT. Translated: CASSIKTGTLSRTTIYF.

The sample holds a few counts of this clone. V is TRBV5-1 and J is TRBJ1-2, with TRBD1 as a possible D gene (6 bases). V was pared by 5 bases and J by 4 bases, with 15 bases between. The CDR3 length is 14 residues. CDR1 is SGHRS and CDR2 is YFSETQ in the germline V gene. The CDR3 sequence is CASRPTGTTYGYTF. Here the CDR3 DNA reads TGCGCCAGCAGGCCGACAGGTACTACCTATGGCTACACCTTC.